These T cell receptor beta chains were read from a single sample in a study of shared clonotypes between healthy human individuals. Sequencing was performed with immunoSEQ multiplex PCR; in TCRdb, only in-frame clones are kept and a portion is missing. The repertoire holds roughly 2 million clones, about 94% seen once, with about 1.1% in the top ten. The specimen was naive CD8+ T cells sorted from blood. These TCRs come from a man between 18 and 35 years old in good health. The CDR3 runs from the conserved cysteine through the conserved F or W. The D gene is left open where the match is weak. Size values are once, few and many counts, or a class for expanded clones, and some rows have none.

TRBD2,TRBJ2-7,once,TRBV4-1,TGCGCCAGCACGCCCCTAGCGGGGGGGCACGAGCAGTACTTC,CASTPLAGGHEQYF
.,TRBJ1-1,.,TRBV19,TGTGCCAGTAGGGACAGCTTGACTGAAGCTTTCTTT,CASRDSLTEAFF
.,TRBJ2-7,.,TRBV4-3,TGCGCCAGCAGCGAAGTGATTGCGGTTATGGACCCGTACGAGCAGTACTTC,CASSEVIAVMDPYEQYF
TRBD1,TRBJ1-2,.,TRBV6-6,TGTGCCAGCAGTTCGACAGGGTCTAACTATGGCTACACCTTC,CASSSTGSNYGYTF
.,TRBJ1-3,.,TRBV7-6,TGTGCCAGCAGCCTTACAGGTCATGGAAACACCATATATTTT,CASSLTGHGNTIYF
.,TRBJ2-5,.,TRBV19,TGTGCCAGTAGTATAGATCTGGAGCCCTTGGAGACCCAGTACTTC,CASSIDLEPLETQYF
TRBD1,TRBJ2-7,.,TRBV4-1,TGCGCCAGCAGAAATAGACAGGGGGAGGGAGAGCAGTACTTC,CASRNRQGEGEQYF
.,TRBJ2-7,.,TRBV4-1,TGCGCCAGCAGCCAAGATCTAGGGGGGGCCTCCTACGAGCAGTACTTT,CASSQDLGGASYEQYF
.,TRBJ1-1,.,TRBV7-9,TGTGCCAGCAGCTTAGCGTTGGTGAAACCTAACACTGAAGCTTTCTTT,CASSLALVKPNTEAFF
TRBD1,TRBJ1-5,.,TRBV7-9,TGTGCCAGCAGCTTAATCGCGGACAGGGAAGGACAGCCCCAGCATTTT,CASSLIADREGQPQHF
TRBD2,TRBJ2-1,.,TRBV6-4,TGTGCCAGCAGGCCCTCGGGACTAGCGGGGGGCCAGCAGTTCTTC,CASRPSGLAGGQQFF
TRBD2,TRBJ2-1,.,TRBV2,TGTGCCAGCACCGGGGGGGTAGTTGAGCAGTTCTTC,CASTGGVVEQFF
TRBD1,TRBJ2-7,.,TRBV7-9,TGTGCCAGCAGCCTCGGACAGGGGGGCAACGAGCAGTACTTC,CASSLGQGGNEQYF
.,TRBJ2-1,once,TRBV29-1,TGCAGCGTCCCCCCCGGAGGGAAGTCTCACTACAATGAGCAGTTCTTC,CSVPPGGKSHYNEQFF
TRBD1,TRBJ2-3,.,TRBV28,TGTGCCAGCAGTCTTGGGACAGGAGGCACAGATACGCAGTATTTT,CASSLGTGGTDTQYF
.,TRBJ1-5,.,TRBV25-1,TGTGCCAGCAGTGGTGACCGTGGTCAGCCCCAGCATTTT,CASSGDRGQPQHF
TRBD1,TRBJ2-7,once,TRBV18,TGTGCCAGCTCACCATCAGGGGGAGAGCAGTACTTC,CASSPSGGEQYF
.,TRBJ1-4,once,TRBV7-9,TGTGCCAGCAGCCTCCAAACTATCCTGGATGAAAAACTGTTTTTT,CASSLQTILDEKLFF
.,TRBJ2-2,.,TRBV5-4,TGTGCCAGCAGCTTGGGTGGGCAGTTCGACACCGGGGAGCTGTTTTTT,CASSLGGQFDTGELFF
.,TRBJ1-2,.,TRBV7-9,TGTGCCAGCAGCTTAGTAAATTGGGGAGCCACTAACTATGGCTACACCTTC,CASSLVNWGATNYGYTF
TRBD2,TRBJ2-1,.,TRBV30,TGTGCCTGGGAGGCTAGCGGGTCCTACAATGAGCAGTTCTTC,CAWEASGSYNEQFF
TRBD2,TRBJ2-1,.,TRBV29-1,TGCAGCGTTCCTGGACTAGCGGGATTTGATGAGCAGTTCTTC,CSVPGLAGFDEQFF
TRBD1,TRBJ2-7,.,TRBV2,TGTGCCAGCTCTGGAAACAGGGGACAGGGGGCGAATGAGCAGTACTTC,CASSGNRGQGANEQYF
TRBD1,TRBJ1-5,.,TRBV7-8,TGTGCCAGCAGCTTGTTATGGGGACAGGGGGTCGGTCAGCCCCAGCATTTT,CASSLLWGQGVGQPQHF
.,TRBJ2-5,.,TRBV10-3,TGTGCCATCAGTGGAGGAGAGACCCAGTACTTC,CAISGGETQYF
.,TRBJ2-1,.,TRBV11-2,TGTGCCAGCAGCTTAGACCCGGGGGCCGGGCTCAATGAGCAGTTCTTC,CASSLDPGAGLNEQFF
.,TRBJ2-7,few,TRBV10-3,TGTGCCGTCAGGGGTTCCGAGCAGTACTTC,CAVRGSEQYF
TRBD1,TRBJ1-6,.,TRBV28,TGTGCCAGCAGTTTGGGACAGGGTTCACCCCTCCACTTT,CASSLGQGSPLHF
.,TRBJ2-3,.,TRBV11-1,TGTGCCAGCAGCCTAGGGGGCACAGATACGCAGTATTTT,CASSLGGTDTQYF
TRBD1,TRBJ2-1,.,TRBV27,TGTGCCAGCAGTCCACTCCTCCCGCAGGGGGCGTCCAACAATGAGCAGTTCTTC,CASSPLLPQGASNNEQFF
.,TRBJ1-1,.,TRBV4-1,TGCGCCAGCAGCCAAGGGAGGGGAGCGATGAACACTGAAGCTTTCTTT,CASSQGRGAMNTEAFF
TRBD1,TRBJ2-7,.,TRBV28,TGTGCCAGCAGTTTATTGGGACAGGGGGCCTACGAGCAGTACTTC,CASSLLGQGAYEQYF
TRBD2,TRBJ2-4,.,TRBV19,TGTGCCAGTAGTATAGTCCTGGAACTAGCGGGGGGAAACATTCAGTACTTC,CASSIVLELAGGNIQYF
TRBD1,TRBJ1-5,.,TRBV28,TGTGCCAGCAGTTCCACAGGGGGCGGAATTCAGCCCCAGCATTTT,CASSSTGGGIQPQHF
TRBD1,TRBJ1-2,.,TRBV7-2,TGTGCCAGCAGCCCCGAGACAGGGAACTATGGCTACACCTTC,CASSPETGNYGYTF
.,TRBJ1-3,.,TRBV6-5,TGTGCCAGCGCGCGGCCGCGCGGCTTT,CASARPRGF
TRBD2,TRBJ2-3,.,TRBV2,TGTGCCAGCAGTGAAGTCAGCGGGGGTAGCACAGATACGCAGTATTTT,CASSEVSGGSTDTQYF
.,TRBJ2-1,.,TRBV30,TGTGCCTGGAGTGAGGCATCCTATGAGCAGTTCTTC,CAWSEASYEQFF
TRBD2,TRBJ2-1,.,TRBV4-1,TGCGCCAGCAGCCCTGGGACTAGCGGGAGGGTCGATGAGCAGTTCTTC,CASSPGTSGRVDEQFF
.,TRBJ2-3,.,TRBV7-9,TGTGCCAGCAGTTACGCCACAGATACGCAGTATTTT,CASSYATDTQYF
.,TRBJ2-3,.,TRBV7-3,TGTGCCAGCAGCTTAATAGTTGGAGAGACAGATACGCAGTATTTT,CASSLIVGETDTQYF
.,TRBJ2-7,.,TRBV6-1,TGTGCCAGCAGTGAATACAGCACCTACGAGCAGTACTTC,CASSEYSTYEQYF
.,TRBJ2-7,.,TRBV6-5,TGTGCCAGCAGTTACTCGAGGACAGACAACTACGAGCAGTACTTC,CASSYSRTDNYEQYF
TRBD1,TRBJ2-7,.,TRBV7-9,TGTGCCATTTCGGGGGACAGGCTCTACGAGCAGTACTTC,CAISGDRLYEQYF
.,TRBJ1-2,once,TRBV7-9,TGTGCCAGCAGCTTAAGCGGGATTCGTGGCTACACCTTC,CASSLSGIRGYTF